At least ten counts were recorded for the clone carrying this T cell receptor (beta chain). The sample is drawn from a study of T-cell reconstitution after alpha-beta-depleted transplantation in children. Trimming shortened V by 5 bases and J by 2 bases, and 15 bases separated the two germline ends. There are 15 residues in the CDR3. CDR1 is SGHRS, CDR2 YFSETQ, per germline. TCRbeta library construction was performed incorporating unique molecular identifiers. TCRdb reprocessed the PCR reads via MiXCR and lists one record per CDR3 protein. Of some 220,000 distinct CDR3 sequences listed, about a tenth are singletons.

The material was PBMCs from the stem cell graft donor, obtained from the stem cell graft. The clonotype comes from a human donor who donated a stem cell graft to a child with acute lymphoblastic leukemia. The V call is TRBV5-1, the J call TRBJ2-3, with a weak D call TRBD2 (5 bases). CDR3 loop: CASSTLSGITDTQYF. CDR3 DNA: TGCGCCAGCAGTACCCTGTCGGGGATCACAGATACGCAGTATTTT.